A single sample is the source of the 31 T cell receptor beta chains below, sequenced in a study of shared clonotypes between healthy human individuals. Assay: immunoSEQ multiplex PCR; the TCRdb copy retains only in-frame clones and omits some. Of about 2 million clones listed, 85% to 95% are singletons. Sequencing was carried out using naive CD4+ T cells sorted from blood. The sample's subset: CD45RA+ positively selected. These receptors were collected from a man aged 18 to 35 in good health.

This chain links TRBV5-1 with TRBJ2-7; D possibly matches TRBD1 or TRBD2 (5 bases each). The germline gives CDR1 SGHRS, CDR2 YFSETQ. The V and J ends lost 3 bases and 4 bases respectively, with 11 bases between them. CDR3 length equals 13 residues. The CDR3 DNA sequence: TGCGCCAGCAGCTCGGAGAGGGGATACGAGCAGTACTTC. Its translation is CASSSERGYEQYF.

The CDR3 region has the DNA TGTGCCAGCAGCTTCTACCGGGGGACCGGGGAGACCCAGTACTTC. Protein sequence: CASSFYRGTGETQYF. The chain combines TRBV7-2 with TRBJ2-5, with D perhaps TRBD2 (6 bases). CDR1 is SGHTA and CDR2 is FQGNSA in the germline V gene. The CDR3 extends over 15 amino acids. Trimming removed 3 bases at V and 5 bases at J, with 16 bases between.

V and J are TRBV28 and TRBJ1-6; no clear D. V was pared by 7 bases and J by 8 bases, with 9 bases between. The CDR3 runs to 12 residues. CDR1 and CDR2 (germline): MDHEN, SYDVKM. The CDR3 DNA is TGTGCCAGCAATCCCTTAGATTCACCCCTCCACTTT. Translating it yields CASNPLDSPLHF. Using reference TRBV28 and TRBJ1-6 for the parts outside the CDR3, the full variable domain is DVKVTQSSRYLVKRTGEKVFLECVQDMDHENMFWYRQDPGLGLRLIYFSYDVKMKEKGDIPEGYSVSREKKERFSLILESASTNQTSMYLCASNPLDSPLHFGNGTRLTVT.

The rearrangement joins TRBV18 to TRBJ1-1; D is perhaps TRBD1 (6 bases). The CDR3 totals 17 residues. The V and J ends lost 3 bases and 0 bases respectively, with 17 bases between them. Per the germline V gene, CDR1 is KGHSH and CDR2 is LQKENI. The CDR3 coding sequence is TGTGCCAGCTCACCCTACCTTGACAGGAACATGAACACTGAAGCTTTCTTT. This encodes CASSPYLDRNMNTEAFF.

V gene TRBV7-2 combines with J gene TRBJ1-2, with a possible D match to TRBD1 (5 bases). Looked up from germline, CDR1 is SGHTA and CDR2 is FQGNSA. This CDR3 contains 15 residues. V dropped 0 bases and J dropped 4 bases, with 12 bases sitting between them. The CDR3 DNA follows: TGTGCCAGCAGCTTAGCGTTGGACAACCGCTATGGCTACACCTTC. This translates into CASSLALDNRYGYTF.

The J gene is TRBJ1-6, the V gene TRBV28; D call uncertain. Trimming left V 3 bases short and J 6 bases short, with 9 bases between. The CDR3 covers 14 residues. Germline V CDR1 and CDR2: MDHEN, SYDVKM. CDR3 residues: CASSFLGSNSPLHF. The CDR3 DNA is TGTGCCAGCAGTTTTCTCGGGAGTAATTCACCCCTCCACTTT.

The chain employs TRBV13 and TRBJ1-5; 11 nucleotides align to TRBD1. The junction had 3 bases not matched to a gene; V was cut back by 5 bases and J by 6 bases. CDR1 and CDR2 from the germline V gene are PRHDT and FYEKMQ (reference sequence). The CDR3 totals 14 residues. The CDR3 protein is CASSQGQGVQPQHF. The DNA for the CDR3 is TGTGCCAGCAGCCAGGGACAGGGGGTTCAGCCCCAGCATTTT.

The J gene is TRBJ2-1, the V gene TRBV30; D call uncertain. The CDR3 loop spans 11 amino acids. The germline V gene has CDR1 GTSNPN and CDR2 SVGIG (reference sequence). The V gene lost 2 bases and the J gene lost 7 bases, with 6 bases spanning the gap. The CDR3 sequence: CAWSFGNEQFF. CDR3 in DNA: TGTGCCTGGAGTTTTGGGAATGAGCAGTTCTTC. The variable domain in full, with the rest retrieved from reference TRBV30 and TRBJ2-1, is SQTIHQWPATLVQPVGSPLSLECTVEGTSNPNLYWYRQAAGRGLQLLFYSVGIGQISSEVPQNLSASRPQDRQFILSSKKLLLSDSGFYLCAWSFGNEQFFGPGTRLTVL.

The CDR3 DNA reads as TGTGCCAGCAGGGGGGGAGATACGCAGTATTTT. Its protein is CASRGGDTQYF. J is TRBJ2-3 and V is TRBV6-6; possible D gene TRBD2, 6 bases. Germline values: CDR1 MNHNY, CDR2 SVGAGI (reference sequence). V was shortened by 6 bases and J by 5 bases, with 6 bases between the two germline ends. The CDR3 extends over 11 amino acids.

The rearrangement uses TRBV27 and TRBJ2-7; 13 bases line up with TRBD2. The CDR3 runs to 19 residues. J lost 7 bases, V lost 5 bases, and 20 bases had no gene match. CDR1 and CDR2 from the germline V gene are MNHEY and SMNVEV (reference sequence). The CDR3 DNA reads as TGTGCCAGCAGTCCTACTAGCTTTCAACGACTAGCGGGAGGTAAGGAGCAGTACTTC. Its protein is CASSPTSFQRLAGGKEQYF.

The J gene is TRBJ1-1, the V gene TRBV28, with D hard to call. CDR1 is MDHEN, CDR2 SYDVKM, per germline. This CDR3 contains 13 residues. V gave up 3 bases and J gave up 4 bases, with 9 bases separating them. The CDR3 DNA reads TGTGCCAGCAGTTTGTCCCAACCCACTGAAGCTTTCTTT. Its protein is CASSLSQPTEAFF.

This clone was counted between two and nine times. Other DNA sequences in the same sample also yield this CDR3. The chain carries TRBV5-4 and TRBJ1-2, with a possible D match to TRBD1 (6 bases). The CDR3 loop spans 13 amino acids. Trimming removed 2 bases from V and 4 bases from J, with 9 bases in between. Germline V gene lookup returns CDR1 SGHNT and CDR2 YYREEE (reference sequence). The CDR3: CASSLQGGYGYTF. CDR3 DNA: TGTGCCAGCAGCTTACAGGGCGGCTATGGCTACACCTTC.

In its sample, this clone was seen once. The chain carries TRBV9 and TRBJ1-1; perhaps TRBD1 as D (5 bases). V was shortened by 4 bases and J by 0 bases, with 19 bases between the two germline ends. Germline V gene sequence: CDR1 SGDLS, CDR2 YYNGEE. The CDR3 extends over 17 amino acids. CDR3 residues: CASSLRDGRNVNTEAFF. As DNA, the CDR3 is TGTGCCAGCAGCCTCCGGGACGGGAGAAACGTGAACACTGAAGCTTTCTTT. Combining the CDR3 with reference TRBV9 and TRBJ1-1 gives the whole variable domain DSGVTQTPKHLITATGQRVTLRCSPRSGDLSVYWYQQSLDQGLQFLIQYYNGEERAKGNILERFSAQQFPDLHSELNLSSLELGDSALYFCASSLRDGRNVNTEAFFGQGTRLTVV.

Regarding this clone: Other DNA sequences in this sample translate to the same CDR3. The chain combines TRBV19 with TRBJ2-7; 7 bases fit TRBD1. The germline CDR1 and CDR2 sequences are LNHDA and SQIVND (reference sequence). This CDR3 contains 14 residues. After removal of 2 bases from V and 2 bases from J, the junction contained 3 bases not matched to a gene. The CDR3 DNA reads TGTGCCAGTAGTATAACCGGGACAGCCTACGAGCAGTACTTC. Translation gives CASSITGTAYEQYF. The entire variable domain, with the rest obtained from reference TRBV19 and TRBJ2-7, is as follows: DGGITQSPKYLFRKEGQNVTLSCEQNLNHDAMYWYRQDPGQGLRLIYYSQIVNDFQKGDIAEGYSVSREKKESFPLTVTSAQKNPTAFYLCASSITGTAYEQYFGPGTRLTVT.

The CDR3 sequence is CARPLWQGTQETQYF. In DNA, the CDR3 is TGTGCCAGACCCCTTTGGCAGGGCACACAAGAGACCCAGTACTTC. The V call is TRBV6-4, the J call TRBJ2-5; the D gene is possibly TRBD1 (5 bases). The germline V gene encodes CDR1 MRHNA and CDR2 SNTAGT. The ends were cut back, 9 bases at V and 2 bases at J, with 19 bases in the middle. The CDR3 sequence is 15 residues long.

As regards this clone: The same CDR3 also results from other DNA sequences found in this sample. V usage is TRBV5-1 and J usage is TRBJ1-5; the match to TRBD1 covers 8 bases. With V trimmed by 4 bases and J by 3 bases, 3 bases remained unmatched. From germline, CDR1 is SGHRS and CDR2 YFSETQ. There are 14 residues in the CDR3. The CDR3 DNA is TGCGCCAGCAGCCCAGGGGGCCCCAATCAGCCCCAGCATTTT. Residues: CASSPGGPNQPQHF.

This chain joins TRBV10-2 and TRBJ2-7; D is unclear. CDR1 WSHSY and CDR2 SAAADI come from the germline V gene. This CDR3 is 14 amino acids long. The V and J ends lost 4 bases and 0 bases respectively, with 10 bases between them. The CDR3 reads CASSVTASSYEQYF. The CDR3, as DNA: TGCGCCAGCAGTGTAACAGCGAGCTCCTACGAGCAGTACTTC.

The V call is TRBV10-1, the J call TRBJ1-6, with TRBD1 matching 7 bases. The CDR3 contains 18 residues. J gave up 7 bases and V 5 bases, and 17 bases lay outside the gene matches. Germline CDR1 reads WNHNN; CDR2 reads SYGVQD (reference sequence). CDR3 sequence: CASSQGGQGSPRNSPLHF. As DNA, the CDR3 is TGCGCCAGCAGTCAGGGGGGACAAGGATCACCCAGAAATTCACCCCTCCACTTT.

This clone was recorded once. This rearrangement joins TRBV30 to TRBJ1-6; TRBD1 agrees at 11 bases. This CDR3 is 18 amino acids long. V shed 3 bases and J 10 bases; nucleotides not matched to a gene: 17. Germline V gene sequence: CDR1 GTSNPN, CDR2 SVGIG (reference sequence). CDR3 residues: CAWSPTRARTGGRSPLHF. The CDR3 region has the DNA TGTGCCTGGAGCCCAACACGGGCAAGGACAGGGGGCCGATCACCCCTCCACTTT.

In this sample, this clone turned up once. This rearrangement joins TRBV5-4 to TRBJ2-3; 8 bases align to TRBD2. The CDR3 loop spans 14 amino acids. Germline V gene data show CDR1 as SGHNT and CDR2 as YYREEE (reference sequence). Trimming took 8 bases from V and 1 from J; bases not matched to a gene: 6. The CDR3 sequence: CASSGGFRTDTQYF. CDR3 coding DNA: TGTGCCAGTTCGGGGGGGTTCCGCACAGATACGCAGTATTTT.

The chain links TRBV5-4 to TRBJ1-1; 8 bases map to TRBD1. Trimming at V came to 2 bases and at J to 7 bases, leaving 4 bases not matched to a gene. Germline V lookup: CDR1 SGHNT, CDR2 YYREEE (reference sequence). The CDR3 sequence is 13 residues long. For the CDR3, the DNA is TGTGCCAGCAGCTTACAGGGGGTCGATGAAGCTTTCTTT. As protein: CASSLQGVDEAFF.

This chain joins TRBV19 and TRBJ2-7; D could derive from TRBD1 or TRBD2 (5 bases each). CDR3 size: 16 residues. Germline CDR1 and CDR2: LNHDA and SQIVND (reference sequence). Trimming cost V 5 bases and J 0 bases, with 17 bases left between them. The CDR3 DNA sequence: TGTGCCAGTAGTCTAATACTCGGGGACGGCTCCTACGAGCAGTACTTC. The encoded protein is CASSLILGDGSYEQYF.

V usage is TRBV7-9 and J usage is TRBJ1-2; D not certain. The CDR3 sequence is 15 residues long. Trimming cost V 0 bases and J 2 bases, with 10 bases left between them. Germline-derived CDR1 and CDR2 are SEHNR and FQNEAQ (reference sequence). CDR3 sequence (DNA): TGTGCCAGCAGCTTAGCAACCACGGGGAACTATGGCTACACCTTC. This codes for CASSLATTGNYGYTF.

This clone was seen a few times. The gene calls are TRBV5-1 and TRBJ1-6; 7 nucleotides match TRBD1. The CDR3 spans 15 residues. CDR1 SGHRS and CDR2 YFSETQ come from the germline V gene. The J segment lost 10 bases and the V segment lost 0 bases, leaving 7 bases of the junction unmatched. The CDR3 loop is CASSLAGDSRSPLHF. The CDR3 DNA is TGCGCCAGCAGCTTGGCAGGGGACAGTCGGTCACCCCTCCACTTT.

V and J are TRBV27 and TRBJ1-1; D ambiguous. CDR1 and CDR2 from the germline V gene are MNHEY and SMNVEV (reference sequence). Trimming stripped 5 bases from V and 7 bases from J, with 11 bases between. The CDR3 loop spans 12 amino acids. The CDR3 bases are TGTGCCAGCAGTAACATCCGACGTGAAGCTTTCTTT. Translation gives CASSNIRREAFF.

DNA of the CDR3: TGTGCCATCACCCCCAATGGCGGGAACACTGAAGCTTTCTTT. Amino acids: CAITPNGGNTEAFF. The chain links TRBV10-3 to TRBJ1-1, with D unresolved. The CDR3 runs 14 residues. V was shortened by 7 bases and J by 1 base, with 13 bases between the two germline ends. CDR1 and CDR2 (germline): ENHRY, SYGVKD.

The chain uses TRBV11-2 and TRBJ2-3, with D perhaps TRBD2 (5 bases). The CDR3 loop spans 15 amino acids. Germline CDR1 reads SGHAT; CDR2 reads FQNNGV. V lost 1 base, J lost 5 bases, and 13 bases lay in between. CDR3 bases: TGTGCCAGCAGCTTAGCAATCCCGGAGGTAGATACGCAGTATTTT. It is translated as CASSLAIPEVDTQYF.

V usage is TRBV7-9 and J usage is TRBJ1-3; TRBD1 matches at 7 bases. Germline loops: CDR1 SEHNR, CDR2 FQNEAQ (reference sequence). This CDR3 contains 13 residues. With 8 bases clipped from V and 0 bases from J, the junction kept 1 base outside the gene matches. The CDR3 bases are TGTGCCAGCCGGACAGGCTCTGGAAACACCATATATTTT. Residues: CASRTGSGNTIYF. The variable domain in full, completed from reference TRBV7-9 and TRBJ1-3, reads DTGVSQNPRHKITKRGQNVTFRCDPISEHNRLYWYRQTLGQGPEFLTYFQNEAQLEKSRLLSDRFSAERPKGSFSTLEIQRTEQGDSAMYLCASRTGSGNTIYFGEGSWLTVV.

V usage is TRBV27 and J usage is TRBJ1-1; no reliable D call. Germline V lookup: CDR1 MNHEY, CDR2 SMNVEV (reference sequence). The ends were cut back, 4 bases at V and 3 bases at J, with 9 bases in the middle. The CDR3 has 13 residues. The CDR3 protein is CASSSFSHTEAFF. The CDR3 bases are TGTGCCAGCAGTTCTTTCAGCCACACTGAAGCTTTCTTT.

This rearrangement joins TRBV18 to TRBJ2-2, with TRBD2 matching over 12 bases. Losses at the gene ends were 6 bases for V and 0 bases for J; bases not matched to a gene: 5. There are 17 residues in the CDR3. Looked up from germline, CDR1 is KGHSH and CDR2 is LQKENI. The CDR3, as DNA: TGTGCCAGCTCCCAAAGGACTAGCGGGACGAACACCGGGGAGCTGTTTTTT. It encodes CASSQRTSGTNTGELFF.

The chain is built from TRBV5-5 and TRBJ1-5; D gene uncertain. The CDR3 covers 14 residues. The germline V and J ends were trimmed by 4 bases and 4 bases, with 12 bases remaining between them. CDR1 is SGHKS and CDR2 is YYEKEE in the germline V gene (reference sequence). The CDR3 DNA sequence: TGTGCCAGCAGCCCCATCGAGTTAAATCAGCCCCAGCATTTT. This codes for CASSPIELNQPQHF.